The following is a T cell receptor beta chain sequence with its context. This sample is part of a study of blood T cell repertoires in COVID-19. For the study at large: From the United States, Italy and Spain came samples of acute and convalescent COVID-19. PBMCs, B-cell-depleted T cells, or T cells provided the cDNA or gDNA that made up the material.

The CDR3 extends over 16 amino acids. Germline V gene data show CDR1 as LNHDA and CDR2 as SQIVND (reference sequence). V was clipped by 3 bases and J by 1 base; unmatched bases: 6. In the authors' workflow: Amplification of reference gene primers was used by the study to estimate nucleated cell counts. Only in-frame clones appear in the TCRdb table, and some are missing; sequencing was by immunoSEQ multiplex PCR. V and J calls and clone size are given by that table; D and trimming were obtained from the DNA. There are about 110,000 clones in the sample; around nine tenths occur only once, and 6.5% to 10% lies in the top ten.

The specimen sequenced was peripheral blood. The chain links TRBV19 to TRBJ2-5; TRBD2 matches at 9 bases. The receptor comes from a woman in her sixties or seventies who had recovered from COVID-19. The CDR3 sequence: CASSIARSGGQETQYF. DNA of the CDR3: TGTGCCAGTAGTATTGCCCGTAGCGGGGGCCAAGAGACCCAGTACTTC.